The sample holds one count of the clone carrying this T cell receptor (beta chain). The sample belongs to a study of blood T cell repertoires in COVID-19. Per the original data handling: Quantification of nucleated cells was approximated via reference gene primer amplification. Repertoires were generated with immunoSEQ multiplex PCR, while TCRdb's copy carries only in-frame clones and drops some. The V and J calls and clone size are taken from that table; D and trimming were inferred from the DNA. The table shows about 200,000 clones, with approximately 86% occurring only once. CDR1 and CDR2 (germline): SEHNR, FQNEAQ (reference sequence). The CDR3 is 15 residues long. The junction had 10 bases not matched to a gene; V was cut back by 6 bases and J by 5 bases.

Material for sequencing was peripheral blood. This TCR derives from a young man with active or convalescent COVID-19. The chain employs TRBV7-9 and TRBJ2-5; 9 bases line up with TRBD1. Here the CDR3 DNA reads TGTGCCAGCAGTCCTACAGGGGGCGTCGGCGAGACCCAGTACTTC. The encoded protein is CASSPTGGVGETQYF.